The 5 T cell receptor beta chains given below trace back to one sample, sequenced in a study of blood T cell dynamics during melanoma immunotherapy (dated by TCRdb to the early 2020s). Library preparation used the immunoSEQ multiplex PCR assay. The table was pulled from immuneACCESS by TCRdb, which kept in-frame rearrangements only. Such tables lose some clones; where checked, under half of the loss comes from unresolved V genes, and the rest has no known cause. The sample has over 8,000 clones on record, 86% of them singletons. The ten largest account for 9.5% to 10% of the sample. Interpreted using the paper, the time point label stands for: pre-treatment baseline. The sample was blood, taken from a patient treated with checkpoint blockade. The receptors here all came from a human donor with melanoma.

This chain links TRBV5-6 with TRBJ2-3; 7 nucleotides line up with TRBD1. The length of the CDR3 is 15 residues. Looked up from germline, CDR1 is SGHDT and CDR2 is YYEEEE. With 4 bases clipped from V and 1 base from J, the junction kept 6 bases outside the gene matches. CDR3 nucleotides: TGTGCCAGCAGCCCGACAGGGAAACGCACAGATACGCAGTATTTT. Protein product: CASSPTGKRTDTQYF. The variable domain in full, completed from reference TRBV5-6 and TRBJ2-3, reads DAGVTQSPTHLIKTRGQQVTLRCSPKSGHDTVSWYQQALGQGPQFIFQYYEEEERQRGNFPDRFSGHQFPNYSSELNVNALLLGDSALYLCASSPTGKRTDTQYFGPGTRLTVL.

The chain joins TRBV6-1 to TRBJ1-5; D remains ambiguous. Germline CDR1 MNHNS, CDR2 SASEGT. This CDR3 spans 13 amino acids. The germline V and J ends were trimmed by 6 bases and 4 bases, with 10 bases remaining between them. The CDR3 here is CASSVTNNQPQHF. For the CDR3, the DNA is TGTGCCAGCAGCGTGACAAATAATCAGCCCCAGCATTTT.

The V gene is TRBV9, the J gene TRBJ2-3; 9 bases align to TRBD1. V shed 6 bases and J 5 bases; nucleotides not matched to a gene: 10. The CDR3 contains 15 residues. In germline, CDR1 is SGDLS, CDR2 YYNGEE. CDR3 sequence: CASTRGDRAIDTQYF. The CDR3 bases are TGTGCCAGCACCCGGGGGGACAGGGCGATAGATACGCAGTATTTT.

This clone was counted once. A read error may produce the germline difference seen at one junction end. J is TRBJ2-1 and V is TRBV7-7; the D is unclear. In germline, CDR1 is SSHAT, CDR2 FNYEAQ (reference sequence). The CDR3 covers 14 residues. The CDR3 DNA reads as TGTGCTAGCAGCTTAGGGTCTACCGCGAATGAGCAGTTCTTC. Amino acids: CASSLGSTANEQFF.

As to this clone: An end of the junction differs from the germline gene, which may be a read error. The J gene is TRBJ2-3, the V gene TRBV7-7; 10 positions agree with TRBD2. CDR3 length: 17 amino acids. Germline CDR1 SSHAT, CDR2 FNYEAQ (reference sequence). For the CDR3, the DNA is TGTGCTAGCAGCCCTCGGCCAGCGGGGGGGAGCACAGATACGCAGTATTTT. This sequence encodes CASSPRPAGGSTDTQYF.